The 23 T cell receptor beta chains below were found in one sample sequenced in a study of blood T cell repertoires in COVID-19. Assay used: immunoSEQ multiplex PCR; TCRdb lists only in-frame clones, some missing. The sample has about 42,000 clones, 76% seen once. What was sequenced was peripheral blood. The receptor source for this set is a man in his 70s with active or convalescent COVID-19.

Worth noting for this clone: Mismatch with germline at one junction end may stem from a read error. The rearrangement joins TRBV6-6 to TRBJ1-2; 8 bases match TRBD1. The CDR3 sequence is 12 residues long. Germline V lookup: CDR1 MNHNY, CDR2 SVGAGI (reference sequence). Written as DNA, the CDR3 is TGTGCCAGCAGTTGGGAACCGGGACAGGTGACTTTC. This codes for CASSWEPGQVTF.

The V gene is TRBV7-2, the J gene TRBJ2-3; 8 bases align to TRBD1. The CDR3 has 15 residues. J was trimmed by 10 bases and V by 4 bases; bases with no gene match: 13. Germline CDR1 and CDR2: SGHTA and FQGNSA. CDR3 DNA sequence: TGTGCCAGCAGCTCCCCGGACAGGGCAACGTCGTCGCAGTATTTT. Translated: CASSSPDRATSSQYF.

This chain uses TRBV7-9 with TRBJ1-2; 8 bases align to TRBD1. Germline trimming cut 5 bases from V and 13 bases from J; bases unmatched to any gene: 9. The germline gives CDR1 SEHNR, CDR2 FQNEAQ (reference sequence). The CDR3 has 12 residues. DNA of the CDR3: TGTGCCAGCAGCCTAGAACAGGGGGGATCCACCTTC. This codes for CASSLEQGGSTF.

The J gene is TRBJ1-2, the V gene TRBV18; TRBD1 is a possible D gene (6 bases). The germline V gene encodes CDR1 KGHSH and CDR2 LQKENI. CDR3 length equals 13 residues. V dropped 3 bases and J dropped 11 bases, with 16 bases sitting between them. This CDR3 is CASSPPGAKGYTF. In DNA, the CDR3 is TGTGCCAGCTCACCGCCAGGGGCCAAGGGTTACACCTTC.

This rearrangement joins TRBV30 to TRBJ2-3; 10 bases agree with TRBD1. V was pared by 4 bases and J by 2 bases, with 9 bases of the junction left unmatched. In germline, CDR1 is GTSNPN, CDR2 SVGIG (reference sequence). The CDR3 has 16 amino acids. CDR3 loop: CAWKKAGTGVTDTQYF. For the CDR3, the DNA is TGTGCCTGGAAAAAAGCCGGGACAGGGGTCACAGATACGCAGTATTTT. Together with reference TRBV30 and TRBJ2-3, the CDR3 gives the full variable domain: SQTIHQWPATLVQPVGSPLSLECTVEGTSNPNLYWYRQAAGRGLQLLFYSVGIGQISSEVPQNLSASRPQDRQFILSSKKLLLSDSGFYLCAWKKAGTGVTDTQYFGPGTRLTVL.

V is TRBV11-2 and J is TRBJ2-3; 8 positions match TRBD1. Per the germline V gene, CDR1 is SGHAT and CDR2 is FQNNGV. CDR3 size: 17 residues. V lost 2 bases to trimming and J lost 6 bases; unmatched junction nucleotides: 13. CDR3 in DNA: TGTGCCAGCAGCTTACTGGGACAGGACTTCCGCGGGGATACGCAGTATTTT. Translating it yields CASSLLGQDFRGDTQYF.

The chain joins TRBV11-2 to TRBJ1-3, with TRBD1 as a possible D gene (5 bases). This CDR3 region has 17 residues. Trimming took off 1 base at V and 4 bases at J, with 17 bases between the two ends. Germline V gene data show CDR1 as SGHAT and CDR2 as FQNNGV. CDR3: CASSLVGRILSGNTIYF. The CDR3 DNA sequence: TGTGCCAGCAGCTTAGTGGGGCGCATTTTGTCCGGAAACACCATATATTTT.

The chain combines TRBV30 with TRBJ1-6; 10 positions match TRBD1. The J segment lost 7 bases and the V segment lost 4 bases, leaving 4 bases of the junction unmatched. CDR3 length: 14 residues. Germline V gene lookup returns CDR1 GTSNPN and CDR2 SVGIG (reference sequence). The CDR3: CAWKRTGGNSPLHF. Written as DNA, the CDR3 is TGTGCCTGGAAGCGGACAGGGGGAAATTCACCCCTCCACTTT.

A remark on this clone: The junction and the germline gene differ at one end; a read error may be behind it. The chain recombines TRBV6-5 with TRBJ2-5; TRBD2 matches 8 bases. The CDR3 sequence is 15 residues long. Germline CDR1 and CDR2: MNHEY and SVGAGI. CDR3 bases: TGTGCGAGCAGGAGGAGCGGGGGTCCTCAAGAGACCCAGTACTTC. Its translation is CASRRSGGPQETQYF.

This clone appeared a single time. V and J are TRBV11-2 and TRBJ1-1; D gene ambiguous. The germline CDR1 and CDR2 sequences are SGHAT and FQNNGV. The CDR3 has 15 residues. V was clipped by 5 bases and J by 1 base, with 14 bases between them. CDR3 nucleotide sequence: TGTGCCAGCAGCCCTAACACGAACAGGAACACTGAAGCTTTCTTT. It codes for CASSPNTNRNTEAFF.

In this sample, this clone turned up a few times. The chain employs TRBV19 and TRBJ1-5; 8 nucleotides agree with TRBD1. The germline gives CDR1 LNHDA, CDR2 SQIVND (reference sequence). Unmatched junction bases numbered 19, after V lost 3 bases and J lost 3 bases. This CDR3 contains 20 residues. CDR3 amino acids: CASSMAGRGQAAGPNQPQHF. DNA of the CDR3: TGTGCCAGTAGTATGGCAGGCAGGGGACAGGCAGCGGGCCCCAATCAGCCCCAGCATTTT.

The rearrangement links TRBV2 to TRBJ2-2; 10 bases agree with TRBD2. Germline-derived CDR1 and CDR2 are SNHLY and FYNNEI. The CDR3 has 14 residues. The J segment lost 1 base and the V segment lost 10 bases, leaving 3 bases of the junction unmatched. DNA for the CDR3: TGTGCCACCACTAGCGGGGTGAACACCGGGGAGCTGTTTTTT. Its protein product is CATTSGVNTGELFF.

The chain joins TRBV5-4 to TRBJ1-1; no clear D gene. The V and J ends lost 0 bases and 1 base respectively, with 13 bases between them. The CDR3 spans 16 residues. Germline V gene sequence: CDR1 SGHNT, CDR2 YYREEE (reference sequence). The CDR3 protein is CASSLGPEGRNTEAFF. The CDR3 nucleotides read TGTGCCAGCAGCTTGGGACCAGAAGGGAGGAACACTGAAGCTTTCTTT.

The rearrangement joins TRBV5-4 to TRBJ1-2; 10 bases line up with TRBD1. The CDR3 runs to 15 residues. V was pared by 0 bases and J by 6 bases, with 5 bases of the junction left unmatched. Per germline, CDR1 SGHNT and CDR2 YYREEE (reference sequence). CDR3 sequence reads: CASSLGQGAVNGYTF. The CDR3 nucleotides read TGTGCCAGCAGCTTGGGACAGGGGGCCGTAAATGGCTACACCTTC. Combining the CDR3 with reference TRBV5-4 and TRBJ1-2 gives the whole variable domain ETGVTQSPTHLIKTRGQQVTLRCSSQSGHNTVSWYQQALGQGPQFIFQYYREEENGRGNFPPRFSGLQFPNYSSELNVNALELDDSALYLCASSLGQGAVNGYTFGSGTRLTVV.

This chain connects TRBV25-1 to TRBJ1-4; D is uncertain. Germline V gene data show CDR1 as MGHDK and CDR2 as SYGVNS. This CDR3 spans 14 amino acids. V lost 2 bases, J lost 8 bases, and 12 bases lay in between. The CDR3 DNA sequence: TGTGCCAGCAGTGAAAAGGGATCGGGAGAAAAACTGTTTTTT. Translation: CASSEKGSGEKLFF.

The genes are TRBV29-1 and TRBJ1-1; 9 nucleotides agree with TRBD1. The CDR3 covers 14 residues. Germline CDR1 and CDR2: SQVTM and ANQGSEA. V was pared by 7 bases and J by 4 bases, with 10 bases of the junction left unmatched. The CDR3 is CSAWSGQGITEAFF. The CDR3 DNA reads as TGCAGCGCGTGGTCGGGACAGGGAATCACTGAAGCTTTCTTT.

This chain connects TRBV6-5 to TRBJ1-1; D gene unclear. This CDR3 comprises 13 residues. Germline values: CDR1 MNHEY, CDR2 SVGAGI. V dropped 5 bases and J dropped 1 base, with 8 bases sitting between them. The CDR3 sequence is CASSTQQNTEAFF. The CDR3 DNA follows: TGTGCCAGCAGTACCCAACAGAACACTGAAGCTTTCTTT.

This clone has only one observation. The chain carries TRBV7-9 and TRBJ2-2; 7 bases align to TRBD1. The CDR3 is made up of 13 amino acids. Germline lookup yields CDR1 SEHNR and CDR2 FQNEAQ (reference sequence). V shed 1 base and J 7 bases; nucleotides not matched to a gene: 0. The CDR3 DNA follows: TGTGCCAGCAGCTTAGACAGGGGCGGGGAGCTGTTTTTT. Protein: CASSLDRGGELFF.

The chain uses TRBV5-6 and TRBJ1-1; 7 nucleotides line up with TRBD1. Germline V CDR1 and CDR2: SGHDT, YYEEEE. The CDR3 contains 15 residues. V gave up 6 bases and J gave up 5 bases; unmatched junction bases: 13. The CDR3 coding sequence is TGTGCCAGCACCTATCGGACAGGTACTAGGACTGAAGCTTTCTTT. Translation gives CASTYRTGTRTEAFF.

The J gene is TRBJ2-6, the V gene TRBV28; D might be TRBD2 (5 bases). The CDR3 sequence is 15 residues long. Trimming stripped 11 bases from V and 0 bases from J, with 14 bases between. CDR1 is MDHEN, CDR2 SYDVKM, per germline. This CDR3 reads CAVRVRASGANVLTF. DNA of the CDR3: TGTGCCGTGAGGGTACGGGCCTCTGGGGCCAACGTCCTGACTTTC.

This chain uses TRBV19 with TRBJ1-3; possible D gene TRBD1, 5 bases. V lost 7 bases to trimming and J lost 1 base, with 8 bases between them. Germline V lookup: CDR1 LNHDA, CDR2 SQIVND (reference sequence). This CDR3 comprises 13 residues. CDR3: CASMGGSGNTIYF. CDR3 coding DNA: TGTGCCAGTATGGGGGGATCTGGAAACACCATATATTTT.

The rearrangement links TRBV28 to TRBJ2-5, with 7 bases lining up with TRBD1. V was pared by 4 bases and J by 2 bases, with 4 bases of the junction left unmatched. CDR3 size: 14 residues. Germline V gene lookup returns CDR1 MDHEN and CDR2 SYDVKM. The CDR3 DNA reads TGTGCCAGCAGTTCACGGACAGGTCAAGAGACCCAGTACTTC. Amino acids: CASSSRTGQETQYF.

The rearrangement joins TRBV6-6 to TRBJ1-1, with D maybe TRBD1 (5 bases). Germline V lookup: CDR1 MNHNY, CDR2 SVGAGI (reference sequence). V was shortened by 5 bases and J by 3 bases, with 13 bases between the two germline ends. The CDR3 sequence is 14 residues long. The DNA of the CDR3 is TGTGCCAGCAGTAGCGGGGGGATTCACACTGAAGCTTTCTTT. Protein sequence: CASSSGGIHTEAFF.